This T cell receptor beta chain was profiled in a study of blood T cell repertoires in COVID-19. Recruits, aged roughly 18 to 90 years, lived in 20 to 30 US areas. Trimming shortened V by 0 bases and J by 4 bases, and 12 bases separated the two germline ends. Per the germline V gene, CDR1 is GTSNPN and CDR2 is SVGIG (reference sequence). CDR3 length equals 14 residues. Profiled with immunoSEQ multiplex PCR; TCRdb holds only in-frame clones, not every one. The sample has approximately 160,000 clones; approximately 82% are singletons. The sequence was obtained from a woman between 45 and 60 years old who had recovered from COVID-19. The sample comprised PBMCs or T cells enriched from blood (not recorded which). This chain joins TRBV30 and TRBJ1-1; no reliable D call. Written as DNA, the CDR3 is TGTGCCTGGAGTGTACTACCCAACCCCACTGAAGCTTTCTTT. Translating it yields CAWSVLPNPTEAFF.